This TCR beta chain derives from a study of metastatic and nonmetastatic thyroid tumors. Looking at the study overall: It was across blood and tumor or nodule tissue from malignant and benign thyroid patients that repertoires were compared. Study findings and constraints: Reports indicated that malignant thyroid tumors showed significantly higher TCR beta diversity than benign nodules did, in blood and tumor.

Every patient was untreated before thyroid surgery. This clone was seen at least ten times. Its antigen is as yet unknown. In the original analysis: Differences in CDR3 between clinicopathological groups were drawn on to build a classifier intended to discriminate distant-metastatic papillary thyroid cancer patients. TCRdb re-analyzed the PCR reads through MiXCR. None of the V and J calls come from the authors' own analysis; TCRdb made them. The sample lists fewer than 30,000 clones; 20% to 25% were seen once. The clonotype was recovered from a male donor with papillary thyroid cancer or a benign thyroid nodule (not recorded which). Some clones in this sample may be carry-over from other donors' samples. The material sequenced was blood.

As DNA, the CDR3 is TGTGCCAGCAGCAGGAGCTACAGGGGGAGGTCAGCATATCAGCCCCAGCATTTT. Protein product: CASSRSYRGRSAYQPQHF. The chain links TRBV4-2 to TRBJ1-5; TRBD1 matches at 8 bases. The germline V gene encodes CDR1 LGHNA and CDR2 YNFKEQ. CDR3 length equals 18 residues. J was trimmed by 5 bases and V by 5 bases; bases with no gene match: 17.